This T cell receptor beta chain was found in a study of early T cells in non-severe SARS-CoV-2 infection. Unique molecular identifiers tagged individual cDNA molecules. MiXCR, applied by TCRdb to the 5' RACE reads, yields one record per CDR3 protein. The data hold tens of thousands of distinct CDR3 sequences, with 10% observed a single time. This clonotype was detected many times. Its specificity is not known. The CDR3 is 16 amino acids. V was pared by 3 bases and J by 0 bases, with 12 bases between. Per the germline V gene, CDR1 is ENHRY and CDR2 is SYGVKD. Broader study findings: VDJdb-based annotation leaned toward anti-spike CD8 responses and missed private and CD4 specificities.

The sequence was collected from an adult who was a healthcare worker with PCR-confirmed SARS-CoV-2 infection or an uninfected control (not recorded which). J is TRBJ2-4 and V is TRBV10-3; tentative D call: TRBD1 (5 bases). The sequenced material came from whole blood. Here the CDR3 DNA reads TGTGCCATCAGTGAAACAGGAAAGATAGCCAAAAACATTCAGTACTTC. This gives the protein CAISETGKIAKNIQYF.